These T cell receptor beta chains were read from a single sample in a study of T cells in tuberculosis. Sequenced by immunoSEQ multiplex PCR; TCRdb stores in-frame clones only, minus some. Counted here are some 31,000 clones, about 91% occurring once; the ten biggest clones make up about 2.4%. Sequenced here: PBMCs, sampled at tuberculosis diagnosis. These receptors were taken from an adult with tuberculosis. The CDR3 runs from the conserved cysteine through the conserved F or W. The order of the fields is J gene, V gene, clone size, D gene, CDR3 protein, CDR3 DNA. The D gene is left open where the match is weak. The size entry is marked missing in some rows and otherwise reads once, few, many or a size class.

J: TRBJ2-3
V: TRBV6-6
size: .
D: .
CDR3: CASSYGGWDTQYF
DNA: TGTGCCAGCAGTTACGGAGGCTGGGATACGCAGTATTTT

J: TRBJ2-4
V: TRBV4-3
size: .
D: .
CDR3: CASSQEPENIQYF
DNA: TGCGCCAGCAGCCAAGAACCAGAAAACATTCAGTACTTC

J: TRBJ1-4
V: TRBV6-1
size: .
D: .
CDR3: CASTLGFGREKLFF
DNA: TGTGCCAGCACCTTAGGGTTCGGGAGAGAAAAACTGTTTTTT

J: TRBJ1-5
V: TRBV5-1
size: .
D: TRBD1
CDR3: CASSYGQGWYQPQHF
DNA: TGCGCCAGCAGCTACGGACAGGGGTGGTATCAGCCCCAGCATTTT

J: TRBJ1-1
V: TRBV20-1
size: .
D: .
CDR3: CSARDRSEAFF
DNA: TGCAGTGCTAGAGATAGATCTGAAGCTTTCTTT

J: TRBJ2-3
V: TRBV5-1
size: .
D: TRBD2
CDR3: CASSLGLAGGRDTQYF
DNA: TGCGCCAGCAGCTTGGGGCTAGCGGGGGGGCGAGATACGCAGTATTTT

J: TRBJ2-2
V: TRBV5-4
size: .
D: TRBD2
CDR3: CASSLRGERTGELFF
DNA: TGTGCCAGCAGCCTCCGGGGGGAGAGGACCGGGGAGCTGTTTTTT

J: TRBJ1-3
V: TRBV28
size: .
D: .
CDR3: CASSLGVTRNTIYF
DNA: TGTGCCAGCAGTTTAGGAGTTACCCGAAACACCATATATTTT

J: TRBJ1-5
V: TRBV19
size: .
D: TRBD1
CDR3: CASSPPSLGTGNNQPQHF
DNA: TGTGCCAGTAGTCCCCCCTCCCTCGGGACAGGTAACAATCAGCCCCAGCATTTT

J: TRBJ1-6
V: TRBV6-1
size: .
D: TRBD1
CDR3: CASSEYQGASPLHF
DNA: TGTGCCAGCAGTGAATATCAGGGGGCTTCACCCCTCCACTTT

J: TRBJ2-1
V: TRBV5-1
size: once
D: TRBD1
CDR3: CASSWGQVENEQFF
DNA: TGCGCCAGCAGCTGGGGACAGGTGGAGAATGAGCAGTTCTTC

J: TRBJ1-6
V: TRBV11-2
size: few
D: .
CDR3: CASSLDRLNSPLHF
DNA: TGTGCCAGCAGCTTAGACAGACTTAATTCACCCCTCCACTTT

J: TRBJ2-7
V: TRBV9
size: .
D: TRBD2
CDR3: CASSVASGGAAEQYF
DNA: TGTGCCAGCAGCGTAGCTAGCGGGGGGGCCGCCGAGCAGTACTTC

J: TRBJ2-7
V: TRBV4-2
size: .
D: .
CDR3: CASSQDLVRGGYEQYF
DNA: TGTGCCAGCAGCCAAGATTTGGTGAGGGGAGGCTACGAGCAGTACTTC

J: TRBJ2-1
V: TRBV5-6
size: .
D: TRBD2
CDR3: CASSLGLAGGHYNEQFF
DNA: TGTGCCAGCAGCTTGGGACTAGCGGGGGGTCATTACAATGAGCAGTTCTTC

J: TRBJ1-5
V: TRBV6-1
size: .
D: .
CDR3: CASSPKVENQPQHF
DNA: TGTGCCAGCAGTCCCAAAGTTGAGAATCAGCCCCAGCATTTT

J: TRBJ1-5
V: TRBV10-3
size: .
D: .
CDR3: CAISESPGLQPQHF
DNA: TGTGCCATCAGTGAGTCACCAGGGCTCCAGCCCCAGCATTTT

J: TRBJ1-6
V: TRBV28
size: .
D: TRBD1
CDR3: CASVPPGQGNSPLHF
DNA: TGTGCCAGCGTCCCCCCGGGACAGGGAAATTCACCCCTCCACTTT

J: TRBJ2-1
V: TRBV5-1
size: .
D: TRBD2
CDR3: CASSLVPLAGGNNEQFF
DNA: TGCGCCAGCAGCTTGGTCCCACTAGCGGGGGGCAACAATGAGCAGTTCTTC

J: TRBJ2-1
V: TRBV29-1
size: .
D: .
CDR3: CSVANREQFF
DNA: TGCAGCGTTGCCAACAGGGAGCAGTTCTTC

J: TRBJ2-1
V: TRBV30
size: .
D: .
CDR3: CAWRDQDFSEQFF
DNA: TGTGCCTGGAGGGACCAGGACTTTAGTGAGCAGTTCTTC

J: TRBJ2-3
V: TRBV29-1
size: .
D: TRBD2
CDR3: CSVEEGLAGQYF
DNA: TGCAGCGTTGAAGAGGGACTAGCGGGGCAGTATTTT

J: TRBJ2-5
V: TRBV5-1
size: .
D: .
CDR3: CASSLVPGAHQETQYF
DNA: TGCGCCAGCAGCTTGGTCCCAGGGGCCCACCAAGAGACCCAGTACTTC

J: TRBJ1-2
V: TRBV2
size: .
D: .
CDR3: CASSDLRGRGYTF
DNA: TGTGCCAGCAGTGATCTTCGGGGGAGAGGCTACACCTTC

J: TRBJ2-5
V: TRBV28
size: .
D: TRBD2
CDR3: CASSFTSGGAGETQYF
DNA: TGTGCCAGCAGTTTTACTAGCGGGGGGGCTGGGGAGACCCAGTACTTC

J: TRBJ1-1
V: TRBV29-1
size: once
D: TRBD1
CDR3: CSVTGMNTEAFF
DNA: TGCAGCGTGACAGGGATGAACACTGAAGCTTTCTTT

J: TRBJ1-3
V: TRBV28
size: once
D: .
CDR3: CASSEGVVSGNTIYF
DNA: TGTGCCAGCAGCGAAGGGGTAGTCTCTGGAAACACCATATATTTT

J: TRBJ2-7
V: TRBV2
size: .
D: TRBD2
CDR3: CASMRFGRGGSEQYF
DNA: TGTGCCAGCATGCGCTTCGGGCGGGGGGGCTCGGAGCAGTACTTC

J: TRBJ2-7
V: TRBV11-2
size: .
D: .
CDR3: CASSPVGRIGGYEQYF
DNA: TGTGCCAGCAGCCCAGTAGGACGCATCGGAGGCTACGAGCAGTACTTC

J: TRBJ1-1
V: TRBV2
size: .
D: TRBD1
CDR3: CASSEEAGGMNTEAFF
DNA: TGTGCCAGCAGTGAAGAGGCAGGGGGAATGAACACTGAAGCTTTCTTT

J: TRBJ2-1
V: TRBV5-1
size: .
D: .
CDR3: CASSLTTDNEQFF
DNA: TGCGCCAGCAGCTTGACCACAGACAATGAGCAGTTCTTC

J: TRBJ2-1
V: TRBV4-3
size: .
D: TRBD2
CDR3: CASSQDRGDLYTEQFF
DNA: TGCGCCAGCAGCCAAGATCGGGGGGATCTATACACTGAGCAGTTCTTC

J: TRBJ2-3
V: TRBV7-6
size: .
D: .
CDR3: CASSPRRGTQYF
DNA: TGTGCCAGCAGCCCCAGAAGGGGTACGCAGTATTTT

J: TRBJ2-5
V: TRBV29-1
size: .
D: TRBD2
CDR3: CSTRLAGGPRAQYF
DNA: TGCAGCACTCGACTAGCGGGGGGCCCCAGGGCCCAGTACTTC

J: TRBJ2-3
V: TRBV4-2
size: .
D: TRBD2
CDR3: CASSQEGLAGGPGLSTDTQYF
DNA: TGTGCCAGCAGCCAAGAGGGACTAGCGGGGGGGCCCGGCCTTAGCACAGATACGCAGTATTTT

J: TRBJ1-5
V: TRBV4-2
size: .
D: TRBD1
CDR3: CASSQDGGQVFESQPQHF
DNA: TGTGCCAGCAGCCAAGATGGTGGACAGGTCTTTGAGTCTCAGCCCCAGCATTTT

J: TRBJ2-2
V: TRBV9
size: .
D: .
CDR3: CASSDWPRGTGELFF
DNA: TGTGCCAGCAGCGATTGGCCCAGGGGCACCGGGGAGCTGTTTTTT

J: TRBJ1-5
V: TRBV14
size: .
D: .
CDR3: CASSLTGGQPQHF
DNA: TGTGCCAGCAGCCTAACCGGGGGTCAGCCCCAGCATTTT

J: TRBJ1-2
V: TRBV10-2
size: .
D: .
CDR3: CASSEWQNGYTF
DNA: TGCGCCAGCAGTGAGTGGCAAAATGGCTACACCTTC

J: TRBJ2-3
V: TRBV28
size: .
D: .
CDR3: CASRNRQGTDTQYF
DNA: TGTGCCAGCAGAAACAGACAGGGCACAGATACGCAGTATTTT

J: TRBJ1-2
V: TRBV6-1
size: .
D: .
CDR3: CASSEARRVYTF
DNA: TGTGCCAGCAGTGAAGCTCGGCGGGTCTACACCTTC

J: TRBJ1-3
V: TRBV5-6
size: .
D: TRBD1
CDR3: CASSPGQGGTIYF
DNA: TGTGCCAGCAGCCCGGGACAGGGGGGCACCATATATTTT

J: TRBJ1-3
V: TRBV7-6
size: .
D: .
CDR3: CATSSSWGRAYQSSGNTIYF
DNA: TGTGCCACCAGCTCATCGTGGGGCAGGGCCTACCAGAGCTCTGGAAACACCATATATTTT

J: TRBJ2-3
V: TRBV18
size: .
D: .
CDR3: CASSPNLAEGVQSTDTQYF
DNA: TGTGCCAGCTCACCTAATCTCGCTGAAGGGGTACAAAGCACAGATACGCAGTATTTT

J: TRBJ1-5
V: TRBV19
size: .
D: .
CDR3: CASSISGGNQPQHF
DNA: TGTGCCAGTAGTATTTCAGGCGGGAATCAGCCCCAGCATTTT

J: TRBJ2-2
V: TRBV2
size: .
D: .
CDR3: CASLVGLLNTGELFF
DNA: TGTGCCAGCCTCGTGGGCCTCCTGAACACCGGGGAGCTGTTTTTT

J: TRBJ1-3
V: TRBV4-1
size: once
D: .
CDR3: CASSQGIVDTIYF
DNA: TGCGCCAGCAGCCAAGGAATAGTGGACACCATATATTTT

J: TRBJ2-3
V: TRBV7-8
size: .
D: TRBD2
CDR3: CASSLGPSGTTDTQYF
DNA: TGTGCCAGCAGCTTAGGGCCTAGCGGGACCACAGATACGCAGTATTTT

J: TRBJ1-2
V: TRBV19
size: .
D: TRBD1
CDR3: CASSPRTGHYGYTF
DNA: TGTGCCAGTAGTCCAAGGACAGGGCACTATGGCTACACCTTC

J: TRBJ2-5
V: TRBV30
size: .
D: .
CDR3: CAWSPRETQYF
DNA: TGTGCCTGGAGTCCTCGGGAGACCCAGTACTTC

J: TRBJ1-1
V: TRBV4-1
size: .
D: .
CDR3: CASSLAPSGGKTEAFF
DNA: TGCGCCAGCAGCCTAGCCCCATCGGGGGGTAAGACTGAAGCTTTCTTT

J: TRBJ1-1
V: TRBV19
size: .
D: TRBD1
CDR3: CASSMDRDTEAFF
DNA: TGTGCCAGTAGTATGGACAGGGATACTGAAGCTTTCTTT

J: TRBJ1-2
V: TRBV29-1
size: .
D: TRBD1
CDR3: CSVEIGTGVNYGYTF
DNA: TGCAGCGTCGAGATAGGGACAGGGGTGAACTATGGCTACACCTTC

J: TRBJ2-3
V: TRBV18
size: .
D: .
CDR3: CASTPPRGDTQYF
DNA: TGTGCCAGCACCCCACCTCGAGGAGATACGCAGTATTTT

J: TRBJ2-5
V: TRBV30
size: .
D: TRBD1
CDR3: CAWGTGDQETQYF
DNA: TGTGCCTGGGGGACAGGGGATCAAGAGACCCAGTACTTC

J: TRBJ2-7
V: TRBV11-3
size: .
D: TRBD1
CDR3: CASSMDREWYEQYF
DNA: TGTGCCAGCAGCATGGACAGGGAATGGTACGAGCAGTACTTC

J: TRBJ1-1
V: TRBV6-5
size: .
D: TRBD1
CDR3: CASSRNRGWNTEAFF
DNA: TGTGCCAGCAGCCGGAACAGGGGTTGGAACACTGAAGCTTTCTTT

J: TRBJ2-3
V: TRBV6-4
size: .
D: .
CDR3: CASSDSGGGTGPTDTQYF
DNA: TGTGCCAGCAGTGACTCGGGTGGGGGGACTGGACCCACAGATACGCAGTATTTT

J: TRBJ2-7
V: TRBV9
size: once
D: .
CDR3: CASSLRPGSYEQYF
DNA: TGTGCCAGCAGCTTACGACCGGGCTCCTACGAGCAGTACTTC

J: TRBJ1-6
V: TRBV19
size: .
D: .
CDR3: CASSTGGSSYNSPLHF
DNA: TGTGCCAGTAGCACAGGAGGGAGCTCCTATAATTCACCCCTCCACTTT